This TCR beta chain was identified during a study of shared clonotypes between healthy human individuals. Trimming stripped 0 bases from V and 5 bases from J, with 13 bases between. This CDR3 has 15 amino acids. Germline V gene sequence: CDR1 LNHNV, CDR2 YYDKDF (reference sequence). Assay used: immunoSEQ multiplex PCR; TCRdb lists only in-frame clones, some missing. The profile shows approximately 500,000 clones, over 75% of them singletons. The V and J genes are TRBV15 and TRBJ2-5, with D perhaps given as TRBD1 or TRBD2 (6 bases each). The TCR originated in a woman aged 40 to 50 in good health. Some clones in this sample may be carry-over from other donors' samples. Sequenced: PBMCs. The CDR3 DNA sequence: TGTGCCACCAGCAGAGAAAAGGGGGGTTTTGAGACCCAGTACTTC. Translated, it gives CATSREKGGFETQYF.